The T cell receptor beta chain under discussion was sequenced for a study of blood T cell repertoires in COVID-19 (dated by TCRdb to about 2020). Background on the whole study: The collaborator samples originated in the United States, Italy and Spain and spanned the acute and convalescent phases of COVID-19. The samples were drawn from the first 160 participants of the ongoing ImmuneRACE study and from some 1,300 subjects provided by 6 global collaborators. Subjects who had been exposed to COVID-19, were actively infected with it, or had recovered from it provided the deeply sampled blood TCRbeta repertoires that made up the dataset. The repertoires were released in a freely available public database intended as a resource for research on the immune response to SARS-CoV-2. Sample metadata almost always included a de-identified subject ID, COVID-19 status, age in years and sex. The material from the prospective study consisted of cDNA or gDNA derived from T cells, B-cell-depleted T cells, or PBMCs. Where available, HLA class I and class II types were obtained from metadata supplied by the sample provider rather than from assay-based typing. Results the study describes overall, beyond this receptor: Clinical and demographic metadata were provided uncurated, with the amount varying by source and participant.

In the case of this clone: The clone's antigen remains unknown. Base qualities were left out, and no much larger clone turns up one base away.

Each collaborating institution followed its own protocols to collect whole blood in K2EDTA tubes. For TCRbeta analysis, collaborators shipped samples as frozen whole blood, isolated PBMCs, or DNA extracted from either of those sample types. TCRbeta CDR3 regions were amplified from genomic DNA using the immunoSEQ Assay, a bias-controlled multiplex PCR. Per the source publication's procedure: The number of nucleated cells in each sample was estimated from the amplification of reference gene primers within the assay. Sequence reads were collapsed and filtered to measure the absolute abundance of every unique TCRbeta CDR3 rearrangement. For each sample, productive Simpson clonality was calculated as the square root of Simpson's diversity index over productive rearrangements. TCRdb carries this immuneACCESS record with in-frame sequences only. Its versions omit some clonotypes, under half of them owing to an unresolved V gene in the studies checked, with the rest unexplained. D and trimming were read from the DNA, whereas the V and J calls and clone size are those reported in that table. The sample table shows approximately 41,000 clones, and 88% are seen once. The top ten constitute approximately 5% of the sample.

The CDR3 spans 15 residues, from the cysteine through the phenylalanine. Only the CDR3 part of the read is kept: 45 bases, read in frame from the first base. The germline V gene yields MDHEN for CDR1 and SYDVKM for CDR2. Germline trimming amounts to 7 bases on V and 8 bases on J, with 11 as the count of junction bases outside the gene matches. Input material: peripheral blood. The sequence came from a human donor in a cohort sampled during active COVID-19. Recombination connected TRBV28 to TRBJ1-6, with TRBD1 matching 7 junction bases. CDR3 sequence: CASNTKNRGDSPLHF. Read as DNA, the sequence is TGTGCCAGCAACACGAAAAACAGGGGTGATTCACCCCTCCACTTT.